This TCR beta chain was retrieved from a study of PD-1 blockade in classical Hodgkin lymphoma. Only in-frame clones appear in the TCRdb table, and some are missing; sequencing was by immunoSEQ multiplex PCR. There are roughly 39,000 clones in the sample; 77% occur only once, and 9.8% lies in the top ten. This CDR3 comprises 15 residues. The V gene's germline CDR1 is SGHRS and CDR2 YFSETQ. The J segment lost 2 bases and the V segment lost 5 bases, leaving 7 bases of the junction unmatched. Time point given: cycle 4 day 1 (C4D1), after less than seven weeks of nivolumab. Every single patient, without exception, relapsed after autologous stem cell transplantation, and brentuximab vedotin exposure varied.

The sample consisted of peripheral blood mononuclear cells (PBMCs), taken before the fourth cycle of nivolumab. This chain connects TRBV5-1 to TRBJ2-3; TRBD2 matches at 8 bases. The TCR was taken from a human donor with classical Hodgkin lymphoma. This chain's CDR3 is CASRQAGDLTDTQYF. The CDR3 region has the DNA TGCGCCAGCAGGCAAGCGGGGGACCTCACAGATACGCAGTATTTT.